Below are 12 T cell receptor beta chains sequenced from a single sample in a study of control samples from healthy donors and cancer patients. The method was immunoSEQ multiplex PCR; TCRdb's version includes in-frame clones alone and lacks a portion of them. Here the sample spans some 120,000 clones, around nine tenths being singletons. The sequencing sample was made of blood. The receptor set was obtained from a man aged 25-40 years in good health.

This CDR3 reads CASRQASSYEQYF. The CDR3 bases are TGTGCCAGCAGACAGGCCAGCTCCTACGAGCAGTACTTC. V usage is TRBV2 and J usage is TRBJ2-7; tentative D call: TRBD1 (5 bases). Germline V gene data show CDR1 as SNHLY and CDR2 as FYNNEI. Trimming took off 6 bases at V and 0 bases at J, with 9 bases between the two ends. The CDR3 runs to 13 residues.

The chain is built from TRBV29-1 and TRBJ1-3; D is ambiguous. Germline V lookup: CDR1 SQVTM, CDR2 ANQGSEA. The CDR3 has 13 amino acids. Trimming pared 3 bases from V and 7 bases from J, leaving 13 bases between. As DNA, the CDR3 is TGCAGCGTTGAGAGCACAGACGCGAACACCATATATTTT. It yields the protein CSVESTDANTIYF.

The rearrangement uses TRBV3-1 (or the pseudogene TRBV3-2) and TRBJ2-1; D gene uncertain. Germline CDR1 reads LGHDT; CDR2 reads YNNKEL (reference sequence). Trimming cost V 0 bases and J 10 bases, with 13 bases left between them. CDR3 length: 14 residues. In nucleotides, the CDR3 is TGTGCCAGCAGCCAAGATGGGGATCTAGGGGAGCAGTTCTTC. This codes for CASSQDGDLGEQFF.

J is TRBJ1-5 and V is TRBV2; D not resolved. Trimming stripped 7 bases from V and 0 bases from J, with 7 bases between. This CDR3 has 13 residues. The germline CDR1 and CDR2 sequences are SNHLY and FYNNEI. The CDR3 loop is CASKGDSNQPQHF. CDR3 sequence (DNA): TGTGCCAGCAAGGGAGATAGCAATCAGCCCCAGCATTTT.

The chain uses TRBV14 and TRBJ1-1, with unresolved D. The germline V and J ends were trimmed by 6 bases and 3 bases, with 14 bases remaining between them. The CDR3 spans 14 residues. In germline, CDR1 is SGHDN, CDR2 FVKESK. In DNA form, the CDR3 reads TGTGCCAGCAGACTTGACCTTGGGGACACTGAAGCTTTCTTT. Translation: CASRLDLGDTEAFF.

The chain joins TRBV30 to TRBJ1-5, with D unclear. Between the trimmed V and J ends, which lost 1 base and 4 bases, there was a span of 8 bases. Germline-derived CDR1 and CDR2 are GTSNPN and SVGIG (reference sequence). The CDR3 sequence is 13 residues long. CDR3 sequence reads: CAWSGSGNQPQHF. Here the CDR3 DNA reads TGTGCCTGGAGTGGGAGCGGAAATCAGCCCCAGCATTTT.

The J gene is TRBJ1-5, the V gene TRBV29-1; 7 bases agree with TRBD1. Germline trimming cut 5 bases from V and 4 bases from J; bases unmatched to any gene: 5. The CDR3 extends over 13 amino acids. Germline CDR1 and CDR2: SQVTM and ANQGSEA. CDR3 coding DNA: TGCAGCGTTCCAGGGGGGGAGAATCAGCCCCAGCATTTT. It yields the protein CSVPGGENQPQHF.

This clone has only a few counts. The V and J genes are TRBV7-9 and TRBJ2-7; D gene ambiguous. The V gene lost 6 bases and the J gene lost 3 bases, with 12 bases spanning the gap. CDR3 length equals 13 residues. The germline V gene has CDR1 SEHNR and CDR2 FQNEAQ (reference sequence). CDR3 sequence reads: CASSPSFSYEQYF. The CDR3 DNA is TGTGCCAGCAGTCCTTCATTCAGCTACGAGCAGTACTTC. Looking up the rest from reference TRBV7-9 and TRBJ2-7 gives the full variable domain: DTGVSQNPRHKITKRGQNVTFRCDPISEHNRLYWYRQTLGQGPEFLTYFQNEAQLEKSRLLSDRFSAERPKGSFSTLEIQRTEQGDSAMYLCASSPSFSYEQYFGPGTRLTVT.

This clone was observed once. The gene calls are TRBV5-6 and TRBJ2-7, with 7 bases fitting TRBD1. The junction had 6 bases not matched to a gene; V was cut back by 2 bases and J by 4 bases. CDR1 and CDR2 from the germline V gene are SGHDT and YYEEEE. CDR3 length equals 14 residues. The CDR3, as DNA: TGTGCCAGCAGCTTCCAGGACAGGTGGTACGAGCAGTACTTC. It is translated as CASSFQDRWYEQYF.

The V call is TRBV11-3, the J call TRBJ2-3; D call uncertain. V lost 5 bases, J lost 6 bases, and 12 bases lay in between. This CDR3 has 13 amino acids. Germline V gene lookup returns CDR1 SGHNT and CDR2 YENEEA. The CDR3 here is CASSGRYSDTQYF. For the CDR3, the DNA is TGTGCCAGCAGCGGACGGTATTCGGATACGCAGTATTTT.

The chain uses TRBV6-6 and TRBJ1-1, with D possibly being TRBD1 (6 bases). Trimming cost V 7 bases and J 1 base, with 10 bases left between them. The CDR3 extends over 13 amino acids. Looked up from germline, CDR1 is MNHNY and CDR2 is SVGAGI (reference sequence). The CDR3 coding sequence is TGTGCCAGCACTATAGGGGGGAACACTGAAGCTTTCTTT. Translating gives CASTIGGNTEAFF.

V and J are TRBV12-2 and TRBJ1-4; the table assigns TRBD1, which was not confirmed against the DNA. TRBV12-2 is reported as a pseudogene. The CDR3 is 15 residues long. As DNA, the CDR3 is TGTGCAAGTCGCTTAGAATCTCAGGGGAATGAAAAACTGTTTTTT. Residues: CASRLESQGNEKLFF.